One sample yielded the 18 T cell receptor beta chains listed below, sequenced in a study of cytomegalovirus exposure and HLA in healthy donors (dated by TCRdb to 2017 to 2019). Receptor amplification or capture employed the immunoSEQ multiplex PCR assay. For the multiplex PCR, a mixture combining 60 forward primers for TCR Vbeta segments and 13 reverse primers for TCR Jbeta segments was used. Entries here come from immuneACCESS through TCRdb and include only in-frame sequences with V and J called. Some clones fail to appear in such tables; in the studies checked, an unresolved V gene covers under half of the shortfall, and the cause of the remainder is unknown. The sample table shows approximately 170,000 clones, and around 80% are seen once. Roughly 2.3% of the sample goes to the ten largest clones. The sample consisted of PBMCs. The receptor source for this set is a male donor in good health and CMV-seronegative.

This chain joins TRBV19 and TRBJ2-7; tentative D call: TRBD1 (6 bases). The CDR3 has 14 residues. V lost 3 bases and J lost 7, with 16 bases in between. Germline values: CDR1 LNHDA, CDR2 SQIVND (reference sequence). The CDR3 nucleotides are TGTGCCAGTAGTATCCACAGGGAACAAGGGGAGCAGTACTTC. It codes for CASSIHREQGEQYF.

The chain uses TRBV27 and TRBJ1-6, with 7 bases identical to TRBD1. CDR1 is MNHEY, CDR2 SMNVEV, per germline (reference sequence). The V and J ends lost 5 bases and 2 bases, in that order; junction bases with no gene match: 15. CDR3 length: 19 residues. For the CDR3, the DNA is TGTGCCAGCAGTCCCAATGCTGGGACAGTCATGACCTATAATTCACCCCTCCACTTT. It translates to CASSPNAGTVMTYNSPLHF.

The chain recombines TRBV10-3 with TRBJ1-1; D might be TRBD1 (5 bases). The V end was cut by 0 bases, the J end by 10 bases, with 15 bases between. The germline V gene encodes CDR1 ENHRY and CDR2 SYGVKD. The CDR3 contains 14 residues. The CDR3 bases are TGTGCCATCAGTGAGTCCGGGACGGAGGGGCGAGCTTTCTTT. This codes for CAISESGTEGRAFF.

The chain has TRBV18 and TRBJ2-1; 15 nucleotides agree with TRBD2. Looked up from germline, CDR1 is KGHSH and CDR2 is LQKENI. V dropped 5 bases and J dropped 7; count of bases not matched to a gene: 12. The CDR3 runs 18 residues. The CDR3 sequence: CASSAPGLAGGDWNEQFF. The CDR3 DNA is TGTGCCAGCTCAGCCCCGGGACTAGCGGGGGGAGATTGGAATGAGCAGTTCTTC.

The chain combines TRBV2 with TRBJ2-2, with TRBD1 identical over 8 bases. CDR1 SNHLY and CDR2 FYNNEI come from the germline V gene. Trimming took 7 bases from V and 3 from J; bases not matched to a gene: 7. This CDR3 contains 15 residues. CDR3 sequence reads: CASIPGRGHTGELFF. The DNA of the CDR3 is TGTGCCAGCATCCCTGGCAGGGGGCACACCGGGGAGCTGTTTTTT.

V gene TRBV4-1 combines with J gene TRBJ2-3, with 9 bases lining up with TRBD2. V lost 4 bases, J lost 1 base, and 3 bases stayed unmatched. The CDR3 is 15 residues long. CDR1 is MGHRA, CDR2 YSYEKL, per germline. CDR3 DNA: TGCGCCAGCAGCCGAAGACTAGCGGGCACAGATACGCAGTATTTT. This encodes CASSRRLAGTDTQYF.

This chain joins TRBV5-1 and TRBJ2-7; 8 bases map to TRBD1. Germline assignment: CDR1 SGHRS and CDR2 YFSETQ. V lost 4 bases to trimming and J lost 7 bases; unmatched junction nucleotides: 13. This CDR3 has 15 amino acids. Here the CDR3 DNA reads TGCGCCAGCAGCGTGGCCGGGACAGGAGTTCAGGAGCAGTACTTC. Amino acids: CASSVAGTGVQEQYF.

This chain connects TRBV7-2 to TRBJ1-5; 11 bases map to TRBD1. Germline CDR1 is SGHTA and CDR2 is FQGNSA. This CDR3 contains 15 residues. The trim removed 2 bases at V and 8 bases at J, leaving 5 bases unmatched. CDR3 sequence reads: CASSLRGQGAEPQHF. DNA of the CDR3: TGTGCCAGCAGCTTAAGAGGACAGGGGGCCGAGCCCCAGCATTTT.

The genes are TRBV7-2 and TRBJ2-3; D is perhaps TRBD2 (5 bases). In germline, CDR1 is SGHTA, CDR2 FQGNSA. V shed 0 bases and J shed 0 bases, with 10 bases lying between them. The CDR3 has 16 amino acids. The DNA for the CDR3 is TGTGCCAGCAGCTTAGCTCGAGGGTCTAGCACAGATACGCAGTATTTT. This sequence encodes CASSLARGSSTDTQYF. Combining the CDR3 with reference TRBV7-2 and TRBJ2-3 gives the whole variable domain GAGVSQSPSNKVTEKGKDVELRCDPISGHTALYWYRQSLGQGLEFLIYFQGNSAPDKSGLPSDRFSAERTGGSVSTLTIQRTQQEDSAVYLCASSLARGSSTDTQYFGPGTRLTVL.

The V and J genes are TRBV15 and TRBJ2-4; D gene uncertain. CDR3 length: 13 residues. Trimming took 7 bases from V and 2 from J, leaving 9 bases between them. Germline V lookup: CDR1 LNHNV, CDR2 YYDKDF (reference sequence). CDR3 sequence reads: CATKESPKNIQYF. Here the CDR3 DNA reads TGTGCCACCAAAGAAAGCCCCAAAAACATTCAGTACTTC.

In this sample, this clone turned up a few times. The chain joins TRBV30 to TRBJ1-1, with D hard to call. The germline V gene has CDR1 GTSNPN and CDR2 SVGIG (reference sequence). Trimming removed 4 bases at V and 2 bases at J, with 11 bases between. The CDR3 is 13 amino acids. The CDR3 nucleotides are TGTGCCTGGATCTATAGTTTTAACACTGAAGCTTTCTTT. Protein: CAWIYSFNTEAFF. Combining the CDR3 with reference TRBV30 and TRBJ1-1 gives the whole variable domain SQTIHQWPATLVQPVGSPLSLECTVEGTSNPNLYWYRQAAGRGLQLLFYSVGIGQISSEVPQNLSASRPQDRQFILSSKKLLLSDSGFYLCAWIYSFNTEAFFGQGTRLTVV.

This sequence joins TRBV6-1 and TRBJ1-1; D not resolved. Looked up from germline, CDR1 is MNHNS and CDR2 is SASEGT. Trimming took off 8 bases at V and 1 base at J, with 14 bases between the two ends. The CDR3 spans 14 residues. In DNA form, the CDR3 reads TGTGCCAGCGTCCTAATAACGCCGAACACTGAAGCTTTCTTT. This encodes CASVLITPNTEAFF.

The rearrangement links TRBV10-3 to TRBJ2-7; D remains unclear. CDR3 length: 16 residues. The ends were cut back, 1 base at V and 2 bases at J, with 15 bases in the middle. The germline gives CDR1 ENHRY, CDR2 SYGVKD. Here the CDR3 reads CAISEWLEVKTYEQYF. CDR3 DNA: TGTGCCATCAGTGAGTGGCTAGAAGTTAAAACCTACGAGCAGTACTTC.

The gene calls are TRBV19 and TRBJ2-6; the D gene is possibly TRBD1 (6 bases). Germline V gives CDR1 LNHDA, CDR2 SQIVND (reference sequence). V was pared by 8 bases and J by 0 bases, with 17 bases between. The CDR3 extends over 17 amino acids. The chain's CDR3 is CASSMVQGISGANVLTF. CDR3 sequence (DNA): TGTGCCAGTTCGATGGTGCAGGGGATCTCTGGGGCCAACGTCCTGACTTTC.

J is TRBJ1-5 and V is TRBV19, with D perhaps TRBD1 (6 bases). CDR1 and CDR2 from the germline V gene are LNHDA and SQIVND (reference sequence). V was clipped by 4 bases and J by 0 bases, with 10 bases between them. This CDR3 has 15 residues. The CDR3 region has the DNA TGTGCCAGTAGTAAGGACAGCTATAGCAATCAGCCCCAGCATTTT. As protein: CASSKDSYSNQPQHF.

This chain joins TRBV6-6 and TRBJ1-1; D may be TRBD1 (5 bases). The germline V gene has CDR1 MNHNY and CDR2 SVGAGI (reference sequence). V was shortened by 0 bases and J by 5 bases, with 16 bases between the two germline ends. This CDR3 has 16 residues. CDR3 DNA: TGTGCCAGCAGTTACTCCGGGACTTTTCCCCAAACTGAAGCTTTCTTT. This sequence encodes CASSYSGTFPQTEAFF.

The V gene is TRBV28, the J gene TRBJ1-6; 10 bases are shared with TRBD1. The germline gives CDR1 MDHEN, CDR2 SYDVKM. The junction had 7 bases not matched to a gene; V was cut back by 8 bases and J by 6 bases. The CDR3 has 15 amino acids. The CDR3 nucleotides are TGTGCCAGCCGACGGGACAGGGGAGGTAATTCACCCCTCCACTTT. Its translation: CASRRDRGGNSPLHF.

This chain uses TRBV7-2 with TRBJ2-2; tentative D call: TRBD2 (5 bases). CDR1 and CDR2 from the germline V gene are SGHTA and FQGNSA. This CDR3 has 13 residues. V dropped 5 bases and J dropped 6 bases, with 10 bases sitting between them. The CDR3 nucleotides are TGTGCCAGCAGCGTTAGCGTTGCCGGGGAGCTGTTTTTT. Protein sequence: CASSVSVAGELFF.